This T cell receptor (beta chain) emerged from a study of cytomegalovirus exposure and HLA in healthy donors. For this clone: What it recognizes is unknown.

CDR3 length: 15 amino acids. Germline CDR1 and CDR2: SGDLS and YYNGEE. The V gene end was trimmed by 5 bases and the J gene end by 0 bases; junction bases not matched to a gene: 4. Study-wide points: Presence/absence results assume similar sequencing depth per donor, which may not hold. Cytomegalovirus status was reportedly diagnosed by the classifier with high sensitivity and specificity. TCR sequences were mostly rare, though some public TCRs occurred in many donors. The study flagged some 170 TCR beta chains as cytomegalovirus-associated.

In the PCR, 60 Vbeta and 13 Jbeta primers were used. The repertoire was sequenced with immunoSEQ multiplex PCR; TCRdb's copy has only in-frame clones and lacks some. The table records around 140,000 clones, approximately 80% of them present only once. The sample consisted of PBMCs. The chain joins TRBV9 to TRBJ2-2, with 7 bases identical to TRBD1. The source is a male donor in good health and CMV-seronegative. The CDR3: CASRAGTANTGELFF. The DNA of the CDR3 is TGTGCCAGCAGAGCAGGGACAGCGAACACCGGGGAGCTGTTTTTT.